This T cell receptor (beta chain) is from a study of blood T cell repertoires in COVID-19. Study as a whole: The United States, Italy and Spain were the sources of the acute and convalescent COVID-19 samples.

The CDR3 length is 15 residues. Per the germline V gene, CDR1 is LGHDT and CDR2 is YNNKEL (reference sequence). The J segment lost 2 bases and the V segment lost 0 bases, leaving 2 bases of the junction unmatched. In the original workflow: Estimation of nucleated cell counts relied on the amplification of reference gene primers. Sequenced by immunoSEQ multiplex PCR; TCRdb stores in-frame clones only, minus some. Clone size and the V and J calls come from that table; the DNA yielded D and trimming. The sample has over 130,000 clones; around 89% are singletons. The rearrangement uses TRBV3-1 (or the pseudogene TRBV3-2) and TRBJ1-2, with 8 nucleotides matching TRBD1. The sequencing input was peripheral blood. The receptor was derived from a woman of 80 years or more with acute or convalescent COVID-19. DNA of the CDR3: TGTGCCAGCAGCCAAGAGCGGACAGGGAACTATGGCTACACCTTC. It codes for CASSQERTGNYGYTF.